This T cell receptor beta chain is drawn from a study of cytomegalovirus exposure and HLA in healthy donors. The CDR3 extends over 17 amino acids. CDR1 is SNHLY and CDR2 is FYNNEI in the germline V gene. With V trimmed by 3 bases and J by 3 bases, 11 bases remained unmatched. As concerns this clone: Its antigen remains unidentified.

A multiplex PCR was run with 60 Vbeta primers and 13 Jbeta primers. The repertoire was sequenced with immunoSEQ multiplex PCR; TCRdb's copy has only in-frame clones and lacks some. Among some 130,000 clones listed, around 70% were seen once. Study-level points and caveats: What a later analysis showed was that several of the most significant clusters appeared linked to common viral pathogens. Another analysis was done later, and it associated fewer than 20,000 TCR beta sequences with HLA alleles at 0.05 false discovery rate.

This chain uses TRBV2 with TRBJ1-1, with 9 bases lining up with TRBD1. The receptor was isolated from a woman aged 55-75 years in good health and CMV-seropositive. What was sequenced was PBMCs. The CDR3, as DNA: TGTGCCAGCAGTGATGTAAACAGGGGGCCTAAGGACACTGAAGCTTTCTTT. Translation: CASSDVNRGPKDTEAFF.